These T cell receptor beta chains were read from a single sample in a study of cytomegalovirus exposure and HLA in healthy donors. TCRdb's copy holds only in-frame clones and misses some; the assay was immunoSEQ multiplex PCR. The data contain roughly 100,000 clones, around 80% of them singletons. The sequenced sample consisted of PBMCs. The receptor set was obtained from a woman aged 60-70 years in good health and CMV-seronegative. Both conserved end residues are part of each CDR3. The order of the fields is CDR3 DNA, CDR3 protein, D gene, clone size, J gene, V gene. A D gene is named only where the DNA matches it firmly. Clone size is not always given. Where it is, it says once, few, many or a class for expanded clones.

cdr3_nt: TGTGCCAGCAGTTACGGCAGGGGGTATTCTAACTATGGCTACACCTTC; cdr3_aa: CASSYGRGYSNYGYTF; d_call: TRBD1; clone_size: NA; j_call: TRBJ1-2; v_call: TRBV6-5
cdr3_nt: TGTGCCAGCAGGCCGGACAGAATGAACACTGAAGCTTTCTTT; cdr3_aa: CASRPDRMNTEAFF; d_call: NA; clone_size: NA; j_call: TRBJ1-1; v_call: TRBV7-2
cdr3_nt: TGTGCCAGCAGCACCGGGGGGGGCTATGGCTACACCTTC; cdr3_aa: CASSTGGGYGYTF; d_call: NA; clone_size: NA; j_call: TRBJ1-2; v_call: TRBV5-6
cdr3_nt: TGTGCCAGCAGCTCGGGGACAGTCCCGGGGGAGCAGTACTTC; cdr3_aa: CASSSGTVPGEQYF; d_call: TRBD1; clone_size: NA; j_call: TRBJ2-7; v_call: TRBV13
cdr3_nt: TGTGCCAGCAGCTTGGAAGGGGCCGAGCAGTACTTC; cdr3_aa: CASSLEGAEQYF; d_call: NA; clone_size: NA; j_call: TRBJ2-7; v_call: TRBV5-6
cdr3_nt: TGTGCCAGCAGCTGGGACACCAATCAGCCCCAGCATTTT; cdr3_aa: CASSWDTNQPQHF; d_call: NA; clone_size: NA; j_call: TRBJ1-5; v_call: TRBV5-4
cdr3_nt: TGTGCCAGCAGTCCTACAACCTTCAGCGGGGGGGCGGTAGGAACGCAGTATTTT; cdr3_aa: CASSPTTFSGGAVGTQYF; d_call: TRBD2; clone_size: few; j_call: TRBJ2-3; v_call: TRBV11-2
cdr3_nt: TGTGCCAGCAGCCTCGCAGCGGGAGATGAGCAGTTCTTC; cdr3_aa: CASSLAAGDEQFF; d_call: TRBD2; clone_size: NA; j_call: TRBJ2-1; v_call: TRBV11-2
cdr3_nt: TGTGCCAGCAGCTTAGATTCTATGGGCAGGAGGAGCTCCTACGAGCAGTACTTC; cdr3_aa: CASSLDSMGRRSSYEQYF; d_call: NA; clone_size: NA; j_call: TRBJ2-7; v_call: TRBV7-8
cdr3_nt: TGCGCCAGCAGCCAGGTACTAGCGCAATATAGCACAGATACGCAGTATTTT; cdr3_aa: CASSQVLAQYSTDTQYF; d_call: TRBD2; clone_size: NA; j_call: TRBJ2-3; v_call: TRBV4-3
cdr3_nt: TGTGCCAGCGGCTCGGGACATCCCTACGAGCAGTACTTC; cdr3_aa: CASGSGHPYEQYF; d_call: NA; clone_size: NA; j_call: TRBJ2-7; v_call: TRBV7-2
cdr3_nt: TGTGCCAGCAGCGTGGGCAGGGTCACCGGGGAGCTGTTTTTT; cdr3_aa: CASSVGRVTGELFF; d_call: NA; clone_size: NA; j_call: TRBJ2-2; v_call: TRBV9
cdr3_nt: TGTGCCAGCAGCTTATGGGCCGGGTCGGGGTCCAAAAACATTCAGTACTTC; cdr3_aa: CASSLWAGSGSKNIQYF; d_call: NA; clone_size: NA; j_call: TRBJ2-4; v_call: TRBV11-2
cdr3_nt: TGTGCCACCAGCAGAACACAGGAAAACACTGAAGCTTTCTTT; cdr3_aa: CATSRTQENTEAFF; d_call: NA; clone_size: NA; j_call: TRBJ1-1; v_call: TRBV15
cdr3_nt: TGCGCCAGCAGTGAGGCTAGCGGGAGGAAGTCCTACAATGAGCAGTTCTTC; cdr3_aa: CASSEASGRKSYNEQFF; d_call: TRBD2; clone_size: NA; j_call: TRBJ2-1; v_call: TRBV10-1
cdr3_nt: TGTGCCAGCACCCGGGGAGGACAGGGAGCTAACTATGGCTACACCTTC; cdr3_aa: CASTRGGQGANYGYTF; d_call: TRBD1; clone_size: NA; j_call: TRBJ1-2; v_call: TRBV28
cdr3_nt: TGCGCCAGCAGCTTGGGCCAGAAAGAGACCCAGTACTTC; cdr3_aa: CASSLGQKETQYF; d_call: NA; clone_size: few; j_call: TRBJ2-5; v_call: TRBV5-1
cdr3_nt: TGCGCCAGCTCCGGGACAGTGAATTCACCCCTCCACTTT; cdr3_aa: CASSGTVNSPLHF; d_call: TRBD1; clone_size: NA; j_call: TRBJ1-6; v_call: TRBV10-1
cdr3_nt: TGTGCCAGCAGCTTAGAGGCAGGGGGAAAGACCCAGTACTTC; cdr3_aa: CASSLEAGGKTQYF; d_call: TRBD1; clone_size: NA; j_call: TRBJ2-5; v_call: TRBV7-2
cdr3_nt: TGTGCCAGCAGCTATTCGGGACTCCCCCCGCGGGAGCAGTACTTC; cdr3_aa: CASSYSGLPPREQYF; d_call: NA; clone_size: NA; j_call: TRBJ2-7; v_call: TRBV7-2
cdr3_nt: TGTGCCTGGAGTGTACAGGGTGGGAGGGTTCTCGGGGAGCTGTTTTTT; cdr3_aa: CAWSVQGGRVLGELFF; d_call: NA; clone_size: once; j_call: TRBJ2-2; v_call: TRBV30
cdr3_nt: TGTGCCAGCGCCCCCAGGGTTAACCAAGAGACCCAGTACTTC; cdr3_aa: CASAPRVNQETQYF; d_call: NA; clone_size: NA; j_call: TRBJ2-5; v_call: TRBV7-9
cdr3_nt: TGCAGCGTTCAAGGCGCTAGCAATCAGCCCCAGCATTTT; cdr3_aa: CSVQGASNQPQHF; d_call: NA; clone_size: few; j_call: TRBJ1-5; v_call: TRBV29-1
cdr3_nt: TGTGCCAGCAGCTTACTAGGTCAGCCCCAGCATTTT; cdr3_aa: CASSLLGQPQHF; d_call: NA; clone_size: NA; j_call: TRBJ1-5; v_call: TRBV11-2
cdr3_nt: TGTGCCTGTAACGGACTAGCGGCCTACGAGCAGTACTTC; cdr3_aa: CACNGLAAYEQYF; d_call: TRBD2; clone_size: NA; j_call: TRBJ2-7; v_call: TRBV30